These 29 T cell receptor beta chains originate from one sample sequenced in a study of monozygotic twins with inflammatory bowel disease. One entry per CDR3 protein, without DNA, is what TCRdb gives after re-calling the 5' RACE reads. The repertoire shows some 170,000 distinct CDR3 sequences; the top ten hold 7.4%. Material for sequencing was blood. Receptor source: a human donor with ulcerative colitis or Crohn's disease, or a healthy co-twin of an affected twin (not recorded which).

The chain is built from TRBV7-2 and TRBJ2-7; TCRdb designates TRBD2, a call that cannot be tested without DNA. Germline CDR1 and CDR2: SGHTA and FQGNSA. This CDR3 has 14 residues. CDR3 region: CASSRLAGYYEQYF.

The chain joins TRBV14 to TRBJ2-1; the D gene TCRdb calls, TRBD2, cannot be checked with no DNA. This CDR3 has 16 amino acids. Looked up from germline, CDR1 is SGHDN and CDR2 is FVKESK. CDR3 protein: CASSQDILAGYNEQFF.

Here the CDR3 reads CSTKRGGGEKLFF. V and J are TRBV20-1 and TRBJ1-4. The CDR3 covers 13 residues. Per the germline V gene, CDR1 is DFQATT and CDR2 is SNEGSKA (reference sequence).

The chain couples TRBV11-2 to TRBJ1-2; TCRdb lists TRBD1, though no DNA is available to test this call. CDR1 SGHAT and CDR2 FQNNGV come from the germline V gene. CDR3 size: 15 residues. CDR3 in amino acids: CASSLDSWGNYGYTF.

The V gene is TRBV12-3 or TRBV12-4, the J gene TRBJ2-3; TCRdb's D call, TRBD2, is unchecked because there is no DNA. This CDR3 has 15 residues. The CDR3 reads CASSLTSGRADTQYF.

The chain joins TRBV6-5 to TRBJ2-5; the TRBD1 assignment by TCRdb is unverifiable without DNA. Germline V CDR1 and CDR2: MNHEY, SVGAGI. CDR3 size: 18 residues. CDR3 amino acids: CASSYLRPGQGGTATQYF.

J is TRBJ2-1 and V is TRBV6-2 or TRBV6-3; TCRdb names TRBD1, which stays unverified in the absence of DNA. Germline CDR1 MNHEY, CDR2 SVGEGT. The CDR3 is 13 amino acids. This CDR3 is CASSTTGSGEQFF.

This chain links TRBV12-3 or TRBV12-4 with TRBJ2-7; TCRdb picks TRBD2, but there is no DNA to check that call. The CDR3 has 15 amino acids. CDR3 region: CASSSWDLPIREQYF.

The chain uses TRBV14 and TRBJ2-1; TCRdb's D call, TRBD1, is unchecked because there is no DNA. Germline V lookup: CDR1 SGHDN, CDR2 FVKESK. The CDR3 runs to 15 residues. CDR3 sequence: CASSLTGTPRLEQFF.

The chain uses TRBV3-1 and TRBJ2-1; TCRdb outputs TRBD2, but without DNA this stays unchecked. CDR1 LGHDT and CDR2 YNNKEL come from the germline V gene (reference sequence). There are 19 residues in the CDR3. The CDR3 protein is CASSQGYRGLLAGGNEQFF.

The rearrangement links TRBV30 to TRBJ2-1; checking the TCRdb D call of TRBD2 is not possible without DNA. The CDR3 extends over 14 amino acids. CDR1 and CDR2 (germline): GTSNPN, SVGIG (reference sequence). CDR3 region: CAWSALGGGGEQFF.

The rearrangement links TRBV2 to TRBJ2-1; checking the TCRdb D call of TRBD1 is not possible without DNA. CDR3 length: 14 amino acids. The germline CDR1 and CDR2 sequences are SNHLY and FYNNEI. The CDR3 spells CASRTGTGWNEQFF. The entire variable domain, with the rest obtained from reference TRBV2 and TRBJ2-1, is as follows: EPEVTQTPSHQVTQMGQEVILRCVPISNHLYFYWYRQILGQKVEFLVSFYNNEISEKSEIFDDQFSVERPDGSNFTLKIRSTKLEDSAMYFCASRTGTGWNEQFFGPGTRLTVL.

The chain employs TRBV6-4 and TRBJ2-1; TCRdb reports TRBD2, a call that lacks DNA to check it against. The CDR3 runs 14 residues. Germline CDR1 and CDR2: MRHNA and SNTAGT. Here the CDR3 reads CASSDSPLAGEQFF.

The CDR3 spells CSARVEGYQPQHF. This sequence joins TRBV20-1 and TRBJ1-5. Germline CDR1 DFQATT, CDR2 SNEGSKA (reference sequence). CDR3 length: 13 amino acids.

This chain joins TRBV5-4 and TRBJ2-1; absent DNA, TCRdb's TRBD1 call cannot be checked. The CDR3 consists of 16 residues. Germline V gene sequence: CDR1 SGHNT, CDR2 YYREEE (reference sequence). The CDR3: CASSQFSGAAVGEQFF.

The chain joins TRBV27 to TRBJ2-7; no DNA is available, so the TRBD2 call from TCRdb remains unchecked. The V gene's germline CDR1 is MNHEY and CDR2 SMNVEV (reference sequence). The CDR3 extends over 13 amino acids. This CDR3 reads CASSLREGYEQYF.

The chain uses TRBV5-1 and TRBJ1-1; TCRdb's assignment of TRBD1 cannot be checked, as there is no DNA. The CDR3 is 15 amino acids. Germline loops: CDR1 SGHRS, CDR2 YFSETQ. The CDR3 region is CASSSSPGQGAQAFF. The full variable domain, completed using reference TRBV5-1 and TRBJ1-1, is KAGVTQTPRYLIKTRGQQVTLSCSPISGHRSVSWYQQTPGQGLQFLFEYFSETQRNKGNFPGRFSGRQFSNSRSEMNVSTLELGDSALYLCASSSSPGQGAQAFFGQGTRLTVV.

This sequence joins TRBV27 and TRBJ2-5; the TCRdb D gene call, TRBD1, has no DNA to confirm it. This CDR3 is built from 13 residues. Germline V CDR1 and CDR2: MNHEY, SMNVEV (reference sequence). CDR3: CASSLTEGETQYF.

V and J are TRBV10-2 and TRBJ2-3; absent DNA, TCRdb's TRBD1 call cannot be checked. In germline, CDR1 is WSHSY, CDR2 SAAADI. This CDR3 is 14 amino acids long. CDR3 sequence reads: CASNWGRGTDTQYF.

V is TRBV20-1 and J is TRBJ2-7; absent DNA, TCRdb's TRBD2 call cannot be checked. Germline V gene data show CDR1 as DFQATT and CDR2 as SNEGSKA (reference sequence). The CDR3 totals 15 residues. CDR3 in amino acids: CSARGPSGSTYEQYF.

The chain combines TRBV5-1 with TRBJ2-3; TCRdb returns TRBD1, unconfirmable since there is no DNA. There are 13 residues in the CDR3. Germline V lookup: CDR1 SGHRS, CDR2 YFSETQ. The CDR3 sequence is CASRRGPTDTQYF. Supplemented by reference TRBV5-1 and TRBJ2-3, the full variable domain reads KAGVTQTPRYLIKTRGQQVTLSCSPISGHRSVSWYQQTPGQGLQFLFEYFSETQRNKGNFPGRFSGRQFSNSRSEMNVSTLELGDSALYLCASRRGPTDTQYFGPGTRLTVL.

This chain links TRBV4-3 with TRBJ2-2; the D call from TCRdb, TRBD2, cannot be confirmed without DNA. The CDR3 runs 17 residues. CDR1 is LGHNA and CDR2 is YSLEER in the germline V gene. The CDR3 loop is CASSQVGLAGNTGELFF.

The CDR3 loop reads CASSSQGRRNTEAFF. The chain links TRBV5-1 to TRBJ1-1; TCRdb indicates TRBD1, and absent DNA this call remains unverified. The CDR3 spans 15 residues. The germline CDR1 and CDR2 sequences are SGHRS and YFSETQ.

This chain links TRBV20-1 with TRBJ2-7; TCRdb picks TRBD1, but there is no DNA to check that call. The CDR3 runs to 12 residues. Germline V gene sequence: CDR1 DFQATT, CDR2 SNEGSKA (reference sequence). CDR3 residues: CSASGGASEQYF.

The V gene is TRBV29-1, the J gene TRBJ1-4. The CDR3 loop spans 13 amino acids. The germline gives CDR1 SQVTM, CDR2 ANQGSEA. CDR3 sequence: CSVEGMANEKLFF.

The chain combines TRBV5-1 with TRBJ2-3; TCRdb designates TRBD2, a call that cannot be tested without DNA. The CDR3 loop spans 14 amino acids. Looked up from germline, CDR1 is SGHRS and CDR2 is YFSETQ. The CDR3 sequence is CATSRRGGTDTQYF.

The chain joins TRBV20-1 to TRBJ1-6; as DNA is missing, the TRBD1 call by TCRdb cannot be tested. The CDR3 is 14 amino acids. CDR1 and CDR2 from the germline V gene are DFQATT and SNEGSKA (reference sequence). This CDR3 reads CSARSTGSGSPLHF.

The V gene is TRBV5-1, the J gene TRBJ2-1; the TRBD2 assignment by TCRdb is unverifiable without DNA. This CDR3 is built from 17 residues. Germline CDR1 SGHRS, CDR2 YFSETQ. CDR3 in amino acids: CASSLKILAGKYNEQFF.

The chain is built from TRBV20-1 and TRBJ2-7; TCRdb outputs TRBD2, but without DNA this stays unchecked. This CDR3 comprises 12 residues. CDR1 is DFQATT, CDR2 SNEGSKA, per germline (reference sequence). The CDR3 sequence: CSAKLAGDEQYF.